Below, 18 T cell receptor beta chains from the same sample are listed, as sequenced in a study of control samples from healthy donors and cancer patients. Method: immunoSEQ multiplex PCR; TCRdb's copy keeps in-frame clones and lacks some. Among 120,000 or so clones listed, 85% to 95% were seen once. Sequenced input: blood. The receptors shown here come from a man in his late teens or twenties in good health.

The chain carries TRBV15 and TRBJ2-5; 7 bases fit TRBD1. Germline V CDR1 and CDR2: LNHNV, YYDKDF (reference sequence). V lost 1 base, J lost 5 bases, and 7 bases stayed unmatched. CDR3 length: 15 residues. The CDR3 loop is CATSRGMDRKETQYF. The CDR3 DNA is TGTGCCACCAGCAGAGGGATGGACAGGAAGGAGACCCAGTACTTC.

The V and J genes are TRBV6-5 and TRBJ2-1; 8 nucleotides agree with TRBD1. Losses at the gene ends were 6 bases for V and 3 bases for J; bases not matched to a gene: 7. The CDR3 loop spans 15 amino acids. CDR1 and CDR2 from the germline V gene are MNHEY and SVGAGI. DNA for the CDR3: TGTGCCAGCAGCCTACGGACAGGGAGCTACAATGAGCAGTTCTTC. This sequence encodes CASSLRTGSYNEQFF.

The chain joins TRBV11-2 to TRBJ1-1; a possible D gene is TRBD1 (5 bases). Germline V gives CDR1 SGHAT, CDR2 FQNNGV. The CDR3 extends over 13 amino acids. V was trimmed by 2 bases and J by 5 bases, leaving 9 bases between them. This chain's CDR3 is CASSLQGRTEAFF. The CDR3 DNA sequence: TGTGCCAGCAGCTTACAGGGAAGGACTGAAGCTTTCTTT.

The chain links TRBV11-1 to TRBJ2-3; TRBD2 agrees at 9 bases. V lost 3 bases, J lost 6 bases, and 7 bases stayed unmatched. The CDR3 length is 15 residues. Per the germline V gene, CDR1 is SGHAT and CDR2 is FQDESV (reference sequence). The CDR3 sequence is CASSFPAGGRDTQYF. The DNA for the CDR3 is TGTGCCAGCAGCTTTCCGGCGGGGGGGCGGGATACGCAGTATTTT.

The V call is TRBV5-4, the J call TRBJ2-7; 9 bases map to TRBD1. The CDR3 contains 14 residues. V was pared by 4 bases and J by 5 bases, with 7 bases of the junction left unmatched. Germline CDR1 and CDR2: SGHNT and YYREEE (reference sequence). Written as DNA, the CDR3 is TGTGCCAGCAGCGCCCAACAGGGGGCCAACGAGCAGTACTTC. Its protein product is CASSAQQGANEQYF.

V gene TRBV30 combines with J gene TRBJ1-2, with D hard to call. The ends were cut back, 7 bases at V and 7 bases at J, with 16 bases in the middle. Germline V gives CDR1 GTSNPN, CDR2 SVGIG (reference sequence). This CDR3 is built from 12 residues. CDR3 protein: CALDPRRGGYTF. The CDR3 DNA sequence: TGTGCCTTAGACCCTCGCCGGGGTGGCTACACCTTC.

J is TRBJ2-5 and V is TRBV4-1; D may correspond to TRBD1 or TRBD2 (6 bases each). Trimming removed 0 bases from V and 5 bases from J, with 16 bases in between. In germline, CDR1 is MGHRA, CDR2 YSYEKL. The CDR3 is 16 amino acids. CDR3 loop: CASSQDGGQGFETQYF. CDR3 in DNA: TGCGCCAGCAGCCAAGACGGAGGGCAGGGGTTCGAGACCCAGTACTTC.

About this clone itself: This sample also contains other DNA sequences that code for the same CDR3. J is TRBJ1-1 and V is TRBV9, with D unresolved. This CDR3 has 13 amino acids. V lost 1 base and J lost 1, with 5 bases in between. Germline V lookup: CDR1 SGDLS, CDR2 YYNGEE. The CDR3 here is CASSVSGNTEAFF. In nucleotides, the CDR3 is TGTGCCAGCAGCGTATCAGGGAACACTGAAGCTTTCTTT. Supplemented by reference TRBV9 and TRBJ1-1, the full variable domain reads DSGVTQTPKHLITATGQRVTLRCSPRSGDLSVYWYQQSLDQGLQFLIQYYNGEERAKGNILERFSAQQFPDLHSELNLSSLELGDSALYFCASSVSGNTEAFFGQGTRLTVV.

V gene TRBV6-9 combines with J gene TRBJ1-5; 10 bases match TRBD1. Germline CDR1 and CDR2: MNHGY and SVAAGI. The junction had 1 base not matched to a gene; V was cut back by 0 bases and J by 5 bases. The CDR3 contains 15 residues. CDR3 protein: CASSYSGTGDQPQHF. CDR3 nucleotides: TGTGCCAGCAGTTATTCGGGGACAGGGGATCAGCCCCAGCATTTT.

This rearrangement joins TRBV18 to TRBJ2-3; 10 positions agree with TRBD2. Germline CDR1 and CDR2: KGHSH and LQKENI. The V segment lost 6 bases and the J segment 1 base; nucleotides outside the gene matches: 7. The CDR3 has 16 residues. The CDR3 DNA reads TGTGCCAGCTCCCAAACTAGCGGGATGGGCACAGATACGCAGTATTTT. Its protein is CASSQTSGMGTDTQYF.

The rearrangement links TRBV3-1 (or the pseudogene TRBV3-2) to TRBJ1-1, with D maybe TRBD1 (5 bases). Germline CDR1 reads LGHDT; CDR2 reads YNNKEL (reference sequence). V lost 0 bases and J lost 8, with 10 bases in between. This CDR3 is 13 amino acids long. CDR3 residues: CASSQDLKGEAFF. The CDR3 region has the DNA TGTGCCAGCAGCCAAGATCTCAAGGGGGAAGCTTTCTTT.

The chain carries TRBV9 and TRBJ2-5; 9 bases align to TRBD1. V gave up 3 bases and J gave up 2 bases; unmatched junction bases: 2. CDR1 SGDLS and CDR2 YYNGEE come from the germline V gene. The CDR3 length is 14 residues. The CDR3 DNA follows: TGTGCCAGCAGCGGGGGGACAGGGCAAGAGACCCAGTACTTC. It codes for CASSGGTGQETQYF.

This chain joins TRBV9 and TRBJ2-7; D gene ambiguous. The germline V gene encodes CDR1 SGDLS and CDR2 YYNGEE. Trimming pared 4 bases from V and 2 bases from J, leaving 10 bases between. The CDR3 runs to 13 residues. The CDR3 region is CASSPGPTYEQYF. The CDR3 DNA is TGTGCCAGCAGCCCCGGACCGACCTACGAGCAGTACTTC. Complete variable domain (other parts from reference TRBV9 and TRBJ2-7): DSGVTQTPKHLITATGQRVTLRCSPRSGDLSVYWYQQSLDQGLQFLIQYYNGEERAKGNILERFSAQQFPDLHSELNLSSLELGDSALYFCASSPGPTYEQYFGPGTRLTVT.

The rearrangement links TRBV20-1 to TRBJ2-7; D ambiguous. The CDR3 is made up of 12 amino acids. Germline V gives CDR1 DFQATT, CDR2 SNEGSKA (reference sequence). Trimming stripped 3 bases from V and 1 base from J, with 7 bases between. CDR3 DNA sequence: TGCAGTGCTAGTGGGGTTTCCTACGAGCAGTACTTC. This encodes CSASGVSYEQYF.

CDR3 in DNA: TGCGCCAGCAGCTTGCTGTCAGAAAATGAAAAACTGTTTTTT. Its translation: CASSLLSENEKLFF. The chain employs TRBV5-1 and TRBJ1-4; D is unresolved. From germline, CDR1 is SGHRS and CDR2 YFSETQ. Between the trimmed V and J ends, which lost 1 base and 5 bases, there was a span of 9 bases. The CDR3 runs to 14 residues.

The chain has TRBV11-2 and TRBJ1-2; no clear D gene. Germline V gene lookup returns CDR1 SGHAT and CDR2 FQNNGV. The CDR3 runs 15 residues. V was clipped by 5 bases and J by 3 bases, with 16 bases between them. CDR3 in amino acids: CASSLFRAGYYGYTF. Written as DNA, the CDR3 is TGTGCCAGCAGCCTTTTCCGAGCGGGGTACTATGGCTACACCTTC.

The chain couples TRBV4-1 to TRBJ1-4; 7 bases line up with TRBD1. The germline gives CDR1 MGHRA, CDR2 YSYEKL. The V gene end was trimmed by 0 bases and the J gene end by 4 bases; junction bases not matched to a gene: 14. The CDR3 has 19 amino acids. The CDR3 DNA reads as TGCGCCAGCAGCCAAGATATGTTCGCTAGGGACAGTGATAATGAAAAACTGTTTTTT. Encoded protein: CASSQDMFARDSDNEKLFF.

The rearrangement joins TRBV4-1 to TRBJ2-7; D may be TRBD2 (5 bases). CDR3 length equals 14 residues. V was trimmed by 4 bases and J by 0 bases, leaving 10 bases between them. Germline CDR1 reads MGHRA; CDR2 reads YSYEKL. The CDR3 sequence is CASSPGRSSYEQYF. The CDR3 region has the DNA TGCGCCAGCAGCCCGGGAAGGAGCTCCTACGAGCAGTACTTC.